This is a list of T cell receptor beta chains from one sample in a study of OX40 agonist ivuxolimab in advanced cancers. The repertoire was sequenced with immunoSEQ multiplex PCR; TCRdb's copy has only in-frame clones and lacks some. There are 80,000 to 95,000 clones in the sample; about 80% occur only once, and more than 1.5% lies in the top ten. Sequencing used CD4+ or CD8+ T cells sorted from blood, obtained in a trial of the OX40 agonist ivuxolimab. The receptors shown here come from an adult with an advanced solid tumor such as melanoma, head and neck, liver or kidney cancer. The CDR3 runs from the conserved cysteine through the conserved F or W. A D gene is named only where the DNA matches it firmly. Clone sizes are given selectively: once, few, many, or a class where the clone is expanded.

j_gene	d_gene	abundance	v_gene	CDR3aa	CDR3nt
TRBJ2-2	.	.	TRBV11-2	CASRRPGTANTGELFF	TGTGCCAGCAGGAGACCCGGGACGGCTAACACCGGGGAGCTGTTTTTT
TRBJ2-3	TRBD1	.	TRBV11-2	CASSRPPIGGSDTQYF	TGTGCCAGCAGTCGTCCTCCGATAGGGGGCTCAGATACGCAGTATTTT
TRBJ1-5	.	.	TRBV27	CASSLSNGGGNQPQHF	TGTGCCAGCAGTTTATCGAACGGTGGGGGGAATCAGCCCCAGCATTTT
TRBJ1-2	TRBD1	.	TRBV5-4	CASSLAGTGAGYTF	TGTGCCAGCAGCTTGGCCGGGACAGGCGCGGGCTACACCTTC
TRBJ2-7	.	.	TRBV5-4	CASSLRRSGDEQYF	TGTGCCAGCAGCCTCCGGAGGTCAGGGGACGAGCAGTACTTC
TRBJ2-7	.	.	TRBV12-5	CASARDSSSRDF	TGTGCTAGTGCCCGGGACTCTTCCTCCCGGGACTTC
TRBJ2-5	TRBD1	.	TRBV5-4	CASSLAGTDQETQYF	TGTGCCAGCAGCTTGGCCGGGACAGACCAAGAGACCCAGTACTTC
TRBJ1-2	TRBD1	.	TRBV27	CASSLETGGNYGYTF	TGTGCCAGCAGTTTGGAGACAGGGGGCAACTATGGCTACACCTTC
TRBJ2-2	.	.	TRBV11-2	CASSLEQRPSLFF	TGTGCCAGCAGCTTAGAGCAGCGGCCTTCGCTGTTTTTT
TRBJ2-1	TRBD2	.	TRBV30	CAWSNSPRLAGYDNEQFF	TGTGCCTGGAGTAATTCTCCAAGGCTAGCGGGGTATGACAATGAGCAGTTCTTC
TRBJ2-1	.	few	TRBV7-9	CASRRDSVDEQFF	TGTGCCAGCAGACGGGACTCCGTCGATGAGCAGTTCTTC
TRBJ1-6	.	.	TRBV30	CAWTGNSPLHF	TGTGCCTGGACCGGTAATTCACCCCTCCACTTT
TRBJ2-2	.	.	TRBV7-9	CASRPRRVTGELFF	TGTGCCAGCAGACCCAGGCGGGTCACCGGGGAGCTGTTTTTT
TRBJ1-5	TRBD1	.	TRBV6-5	CASSRTGGQPQHF	TGTGCCAGCAGTCGGACAGGGGGGCAGCCCCAGCATTTT